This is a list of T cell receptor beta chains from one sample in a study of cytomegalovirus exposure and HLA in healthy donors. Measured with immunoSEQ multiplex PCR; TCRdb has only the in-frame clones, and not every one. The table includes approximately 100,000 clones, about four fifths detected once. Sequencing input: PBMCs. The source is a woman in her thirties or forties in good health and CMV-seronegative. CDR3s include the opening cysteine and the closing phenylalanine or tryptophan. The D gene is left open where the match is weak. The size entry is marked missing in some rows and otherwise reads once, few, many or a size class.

CDR3: CASSDGTSGSTSYEQYF
DNA: TGTGCCAGCAGCGACGGGACTAGCGGGAGTACTTCCTACGAGCAGTACTTC
J: TRBJ2-7
V: TRBV7-2
size: .
D: TRBD2

CDR3: CASSPTSTGELFF
DNA: TGTGCCAGCAGCCCCACATCGACCGGGGAGCTGTTTTTT
J: TRBJ2-2
V: TRBV9
size: .
D: .

CDR3: CASSLAGRGQDEQFF
DNA: TGTGCCAGCAGCTTAGCGGGCAGGGGGCAGGATGAGCAGTTCTTC
J: TRBJ2-1
V: TRBV7-2
size: .
D: TRBD1

CDR3: CASTRKGTIVNEQFF
DNA: TGTGCCAGCACCCGTAAGGGGACTATTGTCAATGAGCAGTTCTTC
J: TRBJ2-1
V: TRBV6-1
size: .
D: TRBD2

CDR3: CASSYGPEDTTDTQYF
DNA: TGTGCCAGCAGTTACGGCCCTGAGGACACCACAGATACGCAGTATTTT
J: TRBJ2-3
V: TRBV6-6
size: few
D: .

CDR3: CATVSSGRETQYF
DNA: TGTGCCACTGTTTCAAGCGGGAGAGAGACCCAGTACTTC
J: TRBJ2-5
V: TRBV6-5
size: .
D: TRBD2

CDR3: CASSIGISGNTIYF
DNA: TGTGCCAGTAGTATCGGGATCTCTGGAAACACCATATATTTT
J: TRBJ1-3
V: TRBV19
size: .
D: .

CDR3: CASSPGTGMNTEAFF
DNA: TGTGCCAGCAGCCCAGGGACAGGGATGAACACTGAAGCTTTCTTT
J: TRBJ1-1
V: TRBV6-1
size: .
D: TRBD1

CDR3: CASSSQGAGYYGYTF
DNA: TGTGCCAGCAGCTCGCAGGGGGCGGGGTACTATGGCTACACCTTC
J: TRBJ1-2
V: TRBV5-4
size: few
D: TRBD1

CDR3: CASSLDIVISYEQYF
DNA: TGTGCCAGCAGCTTAGACATAGTAATATCCTACGAGCAGTACTTC
J: TRBJ2-7
V: TRBV11-2
size: .
D: .

CDR3: CASSLGQENSPLHF
DNA: TGTGCCAGCTCGCTTGGACAGGAAAATTCACCCCTCCACTTT
J: TRBJ1-6
V: TRBV18
size: .
D: TRBD1

CDR3: CASVGGGMGENIQYF
DNA: TGTGCCAGTGTAGGGGGGGGGATGGGAGAAAACATTCAGTACTTC
J: TRBJ2-4
V: TRBV19
size: .
D: .

CDR3: CASSQERDRRYEQYF
DNA: TGCGCCAGCAGCCAAGAGAGGGACAGGCGTTACGAGCAGTACTTC
J: TRBJ2-7
V: TRBV4-1
size: .
D: TRBD1

CDR3: CASRLGLLSYEQYF
DNA: TGTGCCAGCAGACTGGGACTCCTCTCCTACGAGCAGTACTTC
J: TRBJ2-7
V: TRBV28
size: .
D: .

CDR3: CASSQGLAGGLPTYNEQFF
DNA: TGTGCCAGCAGCCAGGGACTAGCGGGGGGTCTTCCGACCTACAATGAGCAGTTCTTC
J: TRBJ2-1
V: TRBV11-3
size: once
D: TRBD2

CDR3: CASSPSGTGANVLTF
DNA: TGTGCCAGCTCACCTTCAGGGACTGGGGCCAACGTCCTGACTTTC
J: TRBJ2-6
V: TRBV18
size: .
D: .